The 18 T cell receptor beta chains listed next were all sequenced from one sample in a study of vaccination and CD4 T cells after COVID-19 (dated by TCRdb to 2022 to 2024). Library generation was performed with PCR. Sequenced using an Illumina iSeq 100. The public reads were reprocessed in TCRdb via fastp at Q25 and MiXCR, keeping in-frame beta chains. Each entry is one CDR3 protein sequence, shown with its most common DNA and genes. For this sample there are about 30,000 distinct CDR3 sequences; roughly 50% appear just once. Less than 6% of the sample is held by the ten biggest clonotypes. This sample's time point label indicates: late sampling 161 to 241 days after vaccination in a few convalescent patients. The source was CD4+ T cells from blood, collected about 7 months after SARS-CoV-2 vaccination. These receptors originate from a human donor who had recovered from COVID-19.

This clonotype was counted between two and nine times. In DNA form, the CDR3 reads TGTGCCAGCTACCGGGGGGACACAGATACGCAGTATTTT. Translation gives CASYRGDTDTQYF. V gene TRBV28 combines with J gene TRBJ2-3, with TRBD2 matching 7 bases. This CDR3 has 13 amino acids. CDR1 is MDHEN and CDR2 is SYDVKM in the germline V gene. V lost 8 bases and J lost 2; bases outside the gene matches: 4.

The chain links TRBV28 to TRBJ2-7, with D perhaps matching TRBD2 (5 bases). Germline loops: CDR1 MDHEN, CDR2 SYDVKM. Trimming left V 2 bases short and J 3 bases short, with 8 bases between. The CDR3 consists of 13 residues. As DNA, the CDR3 is TGTGCCAGCAGTTTACTGGCGGGCTACGAGCAGTACTTC. Protein sequence: CASSLLAGYEQYF. Looking up the rest from reference TRBV28 and TRBJ2-7 gives the full variable domain: DVKVTQSSRYLVKRTGEKVFLECVQDMDHENMFWYRQDPGLGLRLIYFSYDVKMKEKGDIPEGYSVSREKKERFSLILESASTNQTSMYLCASSLLAGYEQYFGPGTRLTVT.

This sequence joins TRBV10-2 and TRBJ2-6; no firm D call. CDR3 length: 15 residues. Germline CDR1 is WSHSY and CDR2 is SAAADI. Deletions cut 8 bases from V and 0 bases from J, with 11 bases between. The CDR3 region has the DNA TGCGCCAGCTACGGGTCCGACTCTGGGGCCAACGTCCTGACTTTC. Translating it yields CASYGSDSGANVLTF.

This clonotype occurred a few times. The CDR3 DNA is TGTGCCACCAGCAGAGATCGAACGGGAGAGCAAGAGACCCAGTACTTC. This encodes CATSRDRTGEQETQYF. V usage is TRBV15 and J usage is TRBJ2-5; D is possibly TRBD2 (6 bases). The CDR3 totals 16 residues. Trimming left V 0 bases short and J 2 bases short, with 13 bases between. CDR1 LNHNV and CDR2 YYDKDF come from the germline V gene (reference sequence).

This chain joins TRBV25-1 and TRBJ2-2, with 12 positions matching TRBD2. Germline V gene data show CDR1 as MGHDK and CDR2 as SYGVNS. The CDR3 has 17 amino acids. V gave up 7 bases and J gave up 0 bases; unmatched junction bases: 6. The CDR3 DNA sequence: TGTGCCAGCAACCGACTAGCGGGAGCCGCGAACACCGGGGAGCTGTTTTTT. This codes for CASNRLAGAANTGELFF.

The chain has TRBV28 and TRBJ2-7; the match to TRBD2 covers 10 bases. The CDR3 has 17 amino acids. CDR1 and CDR2 from the germline V gene are MDHEN and SYDVKM. Trimming at V came to 5 bases and at J to 1 base, leaving 11 bases not matched to a gene. The CDR3 coding sequence is TGTGCCAGCAGTCTCACCCCGTTAGCGGGAGGATCCTACGAGCAGTACTTC. As protein: CASSLTPLAGGSYEQYF. Together with reference TRBV28 and TRBJ2-7, the CDR3 gives the full variable domain: DVKVTQSSRYLVKRTGEKVFLECVQDMDHENMFWYRQDPGLGLRLIYFSYDVKMKEKGDIPEGYSVSREKKERFSLILESASTNQTSMYLCASSLTPLAGGSYEQYFGPGTRLTVT.

In DNA form, the CDR3 reads TGTGCCAGCAGGGACACACCAGATACGCAGTATTTT. Amino acid sequence: CASRDTPDTQYF. This rearrangement joins TRBV27 to TRBJ2-3, with a possible D match to TRBD1 (5 bases). The length of the CDR3 is 12 residues. V lost 6 bases to trimming and J lost 4 bases, with 8 bases between them. The germline gives CDR1 MNHEY, CDR2 SMNVEV (reference sequence).

The gene calls are TRBV20-1 and TRBJ2-5; D not resolved. The CDR3 is made up of 11 amino acids. Germline V lookup: CDR1 DFQATT, CDR2 SNEGSKA (reference sequence). V dropped 3 bases and J dropped 5 bases, with 7 bases sitting between them. The CDR3 region is CSARHRETQYF. DNA for the CDR3: TGCAGTGCTAGGCACCGGGAGACCCAGTACTTC.

The chain uses TRBV7-9 and TRBJ2-1, with 7 bases aligning to TRBD2. With 2 bases clipped from V and 7 bases from J, the junction kept 8 bases outside the gene matches. Germline V gene data show CDR1 as SEHNR and CDR2 as FQNEAQ (reference sequence). This CDR3 is built from 15 residues. The CDR3 loop is CASSLTAGVVNEQFF. CDR3 bases: TGTGCCAGCAGCTTAACGGCGGGAGTGGTAAATGAGCAGTTCTTC. The whole variable domain, filled in from reference TRBV7-9 and TRBJ2-1, reads DTGVSQNPRHKITKRGQNVTFRCDPISEHNRLYWYRQTLGQGPEFLTYFQNEAQLEKSRLLSDRFSAERPKGSFSTLEIQRTEQGDSAMYLCASSLTAGVVNEQFFGPGTRLTVL.

This clonotype has just one count. The genes are TRBV20-1 and TRBJ1-3; possibly TRBD1 for D (5 bases). The germline V and J ends were trimmed by 0 bases and 8 bases, with 20 bases remaining between them. Germline CDR1 is DFQATT and CDR2 is SNEGSKA (reference sequence). This CDR3 region has 16 residues. The CDR3 DNA reads as TGCAGTGCTAGAGATCCACGGGGCCTGGAAGTGGACACCATATATTTT. Translation: CSARDPRGLEVDTIYF.

The chain combines TRBV4-1 with TRBJ2-1, with 8 bases aligning to TRBD1. The germline CDR1 and CDR2 sequences are MGHRA and YSYEKL. V shed 4 bases and J 6 bases; nucleotides not matched to a gene: 8. There are 15 residues in the CDR3. In nucleotides, the CDR3 is TGCGCCAGCAGCCCCTGGACAGGGACAGCCAATGAGCAGTTCTTC. Its translation: CASSPWTGTANEQFF.

This clonotype has more than one count but fewer than ten. The gene calls are TRBV7-9 and TRBJ1-1; D not resolved. The V end was cut by 2 bases, the J end by 2 bases, with 3 bases between. The CDR3 length is 12 residues. Germline assignment: CDR1 SEHNR and CDR2 FQNEAQ (reference sequence). CDR3 nucleotide sequence: TGTGCCAGCAGCTTAAGTAACACTGAAGCTTTCTTT. This sequence encodes CASSLSNTEAFF.

This chain links TRBV4-1 with TRBJ2-1; 8 bases match TRBD2. Germline CDR1 and CDR2: MGHRA and YSYEKL. CDR3 length: 17 amino acids. The V segment lost 0 bases and the J segment 4 bases; nucleotides outside the gene matches: 8. The CDR3 DNA reads as TGCGCCAGCAGCCAAGATCTCAGCGGGAGACATTACAATGAGCAGTTCTTC. This sequence encodes CASSQDLSGRHYNEQFF.

This clonotype was detected once. CDR3 region: CARPRTVTTDTQYF. The CDR3 DNA reads TGTGCCAGGCCCCGGACAGTGACCACAGATACGCAGTATTTT. The gene calls are TRBV5-4 and TRBJ2-3; tentatively, D is TRBD1 (6 bases). V dropped 8 bases and J dropped 2 bases, with 15 bases sitting between them. This CDR3 is built from 14 residues. CDR1 and CDR2 (germline): SGHNT, YYREEE (reference sequence).

The chain joins TRBV20-1 to TRBJ2-7, with D perhaps assigned TRBD1 or TRBD2 (5 bases each). CDR3 size: 14 residues. Germline V gene lookup returns CDR1 DFQATT and CDR2 SNEGSKA (reference sequence). Trimming took 3 bases from V and 6 from J, leaving 18 bases between them. The CDR3 is CSARSQGDLGEQYF. CDR3 coding DNA: TGCAGTGCTAGGTCGCAGGGAGATCTCGGCGAGCAGTACTTC.

This sequence joins TRBV21-1 and TRBJ2-7. TRBV21-1 is marked as a pseudogene. The CDR3 consists of 12 residues. The CDR3 is CASSKFRPEQYF. The CDR3 nucleotides read TGTGCCAGCAGCAAATTTCGTCCCGAGCAGTACTTC.

V usage is TRBV27 and J usage is TRBJ2-5, with D tentatively TRBD1 or TRBD2 (5 bases each). The germline V gene encodes CDR1 MNHEY and CDR2 SMNVEV (reference sequence). The CDR3 length is 15 residues. With 4 bases removed from V and 0 bases from J, the gap between germline ends came to 12 bases. The CDR3 region is CASSSLQDYQETQYF. CDR3 coding DNA: TGTGCCAGCAGTTCACTACAGGACTACCAAGAGACCCAGTACTTC.

The rearrangement joins TRBV27 to TRBJ2-3; 11 positions match TRBD2. The CDR3 extends over 19 amino acids. Germline assignment: CDR1 MNHEY and CDR2 SMNVEV (reference sequence). With V trimmed by 5 bases and J by 0 bases, 13 bases remained unmatched. In DNA form, the CDR3 reads TGTGCCAGCAGTCCGATTACTAGCGGGAGTCCGCCTAGCACAGATACGCAGTATTTT. As protein: CASSPITSGSPPSTDTQYF.